This T cell receptor beta chain appears in the sequencing data of a study of T-cell memory formation after mild COVID-19. This clonotype was seen only a few times. Trimming pared 0 bases from V and 0 bases from J, leaving 9 bases between. CDR3 length equals 16 residues. Germline V gene sequence: CDR1 KGHSH, CDR2 LQKENI. TCRdb reprocessed the 5' RACE reads with MiXCR, giving one entry per CDR3 protein. The sample includes approximately 350,000 distinct CDR3 sequences, 25% to 30% seen only once; the top ten take roughly 13%. This TCR derives from an adult woman who had mild COVID-19 (a few samples of this study predate the infection). Cell type and time point are not known. The chain recombines TRBV18 with TRBJ2-1, with D uncertain. The sample was PBMCs or a T cell subset sorted from them (not recorded which). CDR3 sequence (DNA): TGTGCCAGCTCACCACCCGGGCGAAGCTCCTACAATGAGCAGTTCTTC. Its protein is CASSPPGRSSYNEQFF.